This T cell receptor (beta chain) was sequenced for a study of T cells after yellow fever vaccination. Study information: When fractions had low cell numbers, they were prepared with SMART-Seq v4 Ultra Low Input.

This clonotype was counted ten times or more. Its cognate antigen is unknown. Study-level results: A weaker but faster secondary response was observed, peaking on day 5 versus 15. Abundant clonotypes (contaminants from the bulk population) could be present in FACS-sorted repertoires.

Researchers made TCR cDNA using 5'RACE template switching, and this step added a universal primer site and UMIs. TCRdb re-called the 5' RACE reads through MiXCR, storing one row per CDR3 protein. The sample lists some 350,000 distinct CDR3 sequences, 4.1% occurring once. The V gene's germline CDR1 is SGHTA and CDR2 FQGNSA. The CDR3 is 14 amino acids. The V and J ends lost 4 bases and 6 bases respectively, with 12 bases between them. The rearrangement joins TRBV7-2 to TRBJ2-2, with a tentative D call TRBD1 (6 bases). The sequences come from PBMCs, collected 5 days after the yellow fever booster vaccination. This TCR was recovered from a man aged 18-30 years who received the YFV17D yellow fever vaccine. CDR3 loop: CASSSQGMAGELFF. The CDR3 bases are TGTGCCAGCAGCTCCCAGGGGATGGCCGGGGAGCTGTTTTTT.